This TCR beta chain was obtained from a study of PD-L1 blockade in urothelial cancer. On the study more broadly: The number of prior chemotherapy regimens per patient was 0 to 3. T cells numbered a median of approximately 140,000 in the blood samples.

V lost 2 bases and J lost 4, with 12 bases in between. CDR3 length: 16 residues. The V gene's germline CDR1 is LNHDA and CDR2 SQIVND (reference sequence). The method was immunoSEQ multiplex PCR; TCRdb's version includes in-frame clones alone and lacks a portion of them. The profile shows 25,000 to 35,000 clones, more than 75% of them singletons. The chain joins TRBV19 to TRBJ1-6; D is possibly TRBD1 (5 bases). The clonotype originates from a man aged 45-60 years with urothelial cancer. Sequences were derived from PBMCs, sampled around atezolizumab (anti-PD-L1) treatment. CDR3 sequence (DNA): TGTGCCAGTAGTATAACCGGGGGTCCTTATAATTCACCCCTCCACTTT. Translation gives CASSITGGPYNSPLHF.